Included here is one T cell receptor beta chain sequence, with context. Germline V gene lookup returns CDR1 LNHDA and CDR2 SQIVND (reference sequence). The V segment lost 0 bases and the J segment 0 bases; nucleotides outside the gene matches: 12. The length of the CDR3 is 19 residues. The data belong to a study of OX40 agonist ivuxolimab in advanced cancers. TCRdb keeps only in-frame clones here, not all; method: immunoSEQ multiplex PCR. The sample yields some 90,000 clones, about 90% seen once. The material was CD4+ or CD8+ T cells sorted from blood, obtained in a trial of the OX40 agonist ivuxolimab. The chain recombines TRBV19 with TRBJ2-7; 9 bases align to TRBD2. This clonotype was sampled from an adult with an advanced solid tumor such as melanoma, head and neck, liver or kidney cancer. CDR3 sequence reads: CASSIDHSGRGTSSYEQYF. The DNA for the CDR3 is TGTGCCAGTAGTATAGATCATAGCGGGAGAGGGACGAGCTCCTACGAGCAGTACTTC. Filled out from reference TRBV19 and TRBJ2-7, the complete variable domain reads DGGITQSPKYLFRKEGQNVTLSCEQNLNHDAMYWYRQDPGQGLRLIYYSQIVNDFQKGDIAEGYSVSREKKESFPLTVTSAQKNPTAFYLCASSIDHSGRGTSSYEQYFGPGTRLTVT.